This is a list of T cell receptor beta chains from one sample in a study of identical twins. TCRdb itself ran the 5' RACE reads through MiXCR, one entry per CDR3 protein. Of 450,000 or so distinct CDR3 sequences in the sample, roughly 26% were seen once. The data also belong to a second study, concerning T cells expressing NK-cell markers.

Sequenced: CD4+ T cells sorted from blood. These receptors were obtained from a young woman in good health. Each CDR3 is given without its conserved first and last residue.

len | j_gene | v_gene | CDR3aa
11 | TRBJ2-3 | TRBV24-1 | ATKGDYTDTQY
11 | TRBJ2-1 | TRBV6-1 | ASSAVNRRSPF
13 | TRBJ2-3 | TRBV6-5 | ASSYLGGPLDTQY
12 | TRBJ2-7 | TRBV3-1 | ASRPRGSFYEQY
11 | TRBJ2-7 | TRBV7-2 | ASSFLIGEGQY
12 | TRBJ2-7 | TRBV7-2 | ASSPTTGRYEQY
13 | TRBJ2-7 | TRBV20-1 | SATPTGRDSYEQY
10 | TRBJ2-1 | TRBV6-2/TRBV6-3 | ASSLNGIKQF
9 | TRBJ2-7 | TRBV20-1 | SARRENEQY
14 | TRBJ1-1 | TRBV5-5 | ASSLSNRQLNTEAF
9 | TRBJ2-1 | TRBV29-1 | SGSTGGEQF
15 | TRBJ2-2 | TRBV6-5 | ASSYGTGPQITGELF
13 | TRBJ2-5 | TRBV5-1 | ASVRGLFGRETQY
13 | TRBJ2-4 | TRBV10-3 | ATLQGGLSMDIQY
11 | TRBJ2-7 | TRBV15 | ATSRTISYEQY
11 | TRBJ2-5 | TRBV6-1 | ASTRQFQETQY
13 | TRBJ2-3 | TRBV7-9 | ASSSLGTEGDTQY
13 | TRBJ2-1 | TRBV5-1 | ASSLSLAGYNEQF
12 | TRBJ2-3 | TRBV29-1 | SPAGLSRADTQY
13 | TRBJ1-6 | TRBV19 | ATPRATGRHSPLH
10 | TRBJ2-5 | TRBV10-3 | ATSGGRETQY
13 | TRBJ2-1 | TRBV20-1 | SARGPRGGGGEQF
11 | TRBJ2-3 | TRBV7-9 | ASSRRGTDTQY
14 | TRBJ2-2 | TRBV6-5 | ASSYLGFPNTGELF